This T cell receptor (beta chain) emerged from a study of shared clonotypes between healthy human individuals. A remark on this clone: Its matching antigen is unknown.

This CDR3 has 14 amino acids. Germline CDR1 reads MDHEN; CDR2 reads SYDVKM. Trimming shortened V by 4 bases and J by 10 bases, and 16 bases separated the two germline ends. In replicate PCRs of sorted subsets, approximately 210 ng DNA, approximately 32,000 T cell genomes, was used. Only in-frame clones appear in the TCRdb table, and some are missing; sequencing was by immunoSEQ multiplex PCR. This sample yields about 660,000 clones, of which under 80% are seen a single time; roughly 1.7% belongs to the top ten. Overall study findings and caveats: Rarefaction analysis demonstrated incomplete sorted-subset sequencing notwithstanding large depth.

V is TRBV28 and J is TRBJ1-4; D uncertain. The TCR comes from a woman aged 30 to 39 in good health. Sequencing was performed on memory CD4+ T cells sorted from blood. Stated subset: CD45RA-negative fraction. CDR3 protein: CASSSSNPPVKLFF. The CDR3 nucleotides are TGTGCCAGCAGTTCCTCAAACCCTCCAGTAAAACTGTTTTTT.